The TCR beta chain described here comes from a study of a mutant IDH1 vaccine in newly diagnosed glioma. With respect to this clone: Its antigen is still unknown.

Libraries were prepared by immunoSEQ multiplex PCR; TCRdb keeps only in-frame clonotypes and omits some of them. Of more than 35,000 clones in the sample, 75% were seen once. The CDR3 contains 16 residues. Looked up from germline, CDR1 is SEHNR and CDR2 is FQNEAQ (reference sequence). V was pared by 3 bases and J by 5 bases, with 17 bases between. Noted time point: week 47, end of study. A single vaccine dose contained 300 ug of mutant IDH1 20-mer peptide, and topical imiquimod was used with it. The sequenced sample was PBMCs, obtained from a glioma patient whose treatment included an IDH1 peptide vaccine. V usage is TRBV7-9 and J usage is TRBJ2-1; a weak D match, TRBD2 (5 bases). This TCR came from a man between 40 and 49 years old with glioma. The CDR3 here is CASSLLGGGEDNEQFF. The CDR3 DNA sequence: TGTGCCAGCAGCTTGCTTGGCGGAGGAGAAGACAATGAGCAGTTCTTC.